The 5 T cell receptor beta chains below were found in one sample sequenced in a study of shared clonotypes between healthy human individuals (dated by TCRdb to the early 2020s). The method behind the library was the immunoSEQ multiplex PCR assay. TCRdb provides this immuneACCESS table in a form limited to in-frame rearrangements. Some clones are lacking; in checked studies, under half of them reflect an unresolved V gene, and why the rest are absent is not known. The sample table records about 2.3 million clones; just under 95% of these occur just once. Together, the top ten hold approximately 0.39% of the sample. Sequencing was done on a sample of naive CD4+ T cells from PBMCs. Taken with the paper, the label for cell subset or site translates to: CD45RA+ positively selected. The source of these receptors is a young man in good health. Some clones in this sample may be carry-over from other donors' samples.

The chain links TRBV6-6 to TRBJ2-7; TRBD2 matches at 8 bases. The J segment lost 3 bases and the V segment lost 5 bases, leaving 6 bases of the junction unmatched. This CDR3 contains 14 residues. Germline values: CDR1 MNHNY, CDR2 SVGAGI (reference sequence). Here the CDR3 reads CASSNSGKNYEQYF. The CDR3 nucleotides are TGTGCCAGCAGTAATAGCGGGAAGAACTACGAGCAGTACTTC.

The genes are TRBV5-1 and TRBJ2-5, with 7 bases that match TRBD2. The germline V gene has CDR1 SGHRS and CDR2 YFSETQ. The V gene end was trimmed by 9 bases and the J gene end by 2 bases; junction bases not matched to a gene: 13. CDR3 length: 15 amino acids. CDR3 sequence reads: CATLKGDGGQETQYF. CDR3 coding DNA: TGCGCCACCCTGAAAGGAGACGGGGGGCAAGAGACCCAGTACTTC.

The chain links TRBV5-5 to TRBJ1-4, with 9 bases that match TRBD1. The CDR3 covers 15 residues. The germline V gene encodes CDR1 SGHKS and CDR2 YYEKEE (reference sequence). After removal of 0 bases from V and 8 bases from J, the junction contained 5 bases not matched to a gene. The chain's CDR3 is CASSLGRTGEEKLFF. In nucleotides, the CDR3 is TGTGCCAGCAGCTTGGGTAGGACAGGGGAAGAAAAACTGTTTTTT.

On this clone: This sample also contains other DNA sequences that code for the same CDR3. The chain carries TRBV18 and TRBJ1-5, with D unresolved. The CDR3 has 13 residues. Trimming took off 3 bases at V and 3 bases at J, with 6 bases between the two ends. Germline V lookup: CDR1 KGHSH, CDR2 LQKENI. The CDR3 DNA sequence: TGTGCCAGCTCACCTGGTGCCAATCAGCCCCAGCATTTT. Its protein is CASSPGANQPQHF.

This chain links TRBV7-2 with TRBJ1-2; the D gene is possibly TRBD1 (5 bases). Germline-derived CDR1 and CDR2 are SGHTA and FQGNSA. The CDR3 is made up of 15 amino acids. V lost 2 bases, J lost 2 bases, and 12 bases lay in between. DNA of the CDR3: TGTGCCAGCAGCTTATTACAGGCCCCAAACTATGGCTACACCTTC. It codes for CASSLLQAPNYGYTF.